These T cell receptor beta chains were read from a single sample in a study of T cells in severe cutaneous drug reactions. No DNA is given; TCRdb re-called the multiplex PCR reads and lists each CDR3 protein once. The sample's table shows around 6,000 distinct CDR3 sequences. The sample taken for sequencing was PBMCs. The receptors were gathered from a human donor with a severe cutaneous adverse drug reaction. Each CDR3 is given with its conserved first and last residue. Clone size is not always given. Where it is, it says once, few, many or a class for expanded clones.

clone_size j_call cdr3_length v_call cdr3_aa
NA TRBJ1-6 13 TRBV7-6 CASSSGQGSPLHF
NA TRBJ2-1 15 TRBV11-2 CASSLDRGASDEQFF
medium-sized TRBJ2-7 11 TRBV4-2 CASSQDYEQYF
NA TRBJ2-1 15 TRBV19 CASSQEGLSYNEQFF
NA TRBJ1-6 14 TRBV20-1 CSAPKDSYNSPLHF
NA TRBJ1-5 14 TRBV30 CAWSKTVSNQPQHF
medium-sized TRBJ1-4 15 TRBV7-8 CASSAVVSGNEKLFF
NA TRBJ1-1 13 TRBV3-1 CASSPGMNTEAFF
NA TRBJ1-1 15 TRBV28 CASSFNRGVDSEAFF
NA TRBJ2-1 14 TRBV2 CASSERIRYNEQFF
NA TRBJ2-3 17 TRBV5-8 CASSSPRMAGFTDTQYF
medium-sized TRBJ2-1 14 TRBV28 CASSRPGTPNEQFF
NA TRBJ2-2 14 TRBV6-1 CAVKLVGLSGELFF
NA TRBJ2-5 15 TRBV20-1 CSARGLAGERETQYF
NA TRBJ2-7 15 TRBV7-9 CASSLALGTGDEQYF
NA TRBJ1-2 17 TRBV12-3/TRBV12-4 CASSLVSSRGKTYGYTF
large TRBJ1-5 14 TRBV28 CASSLPWSNQPQHF
NA TRBJ1-5 15 TRBV7-9 CASSQGQGRNQPQHF
NA TRBJ2-7 13 TRBV6-6 CASSYQFSYEQYF
NA TRBJ1-5 15 TRBV12-3/TRBV12-4 CASRVDGTSNQPQHF
NA TRBJ2-1 13 TRBV4-1 CASSQGGLREQFF
medium-sized TRBJ2-1 15 TRBV6-2/TRBV6-3 CASSRAQGALNEQFF
NA TRBJ2-7 13 TRBV30 CAWNLREAYEQYF
medium-sized TRBJ2-3 15 TRBV6-1 CASSRQLLSTDTQYF
NA TRBJ2-1 16 TRBV20-1 CSASDSGTSDYNEQFF
medium-sized TRBJ2-3 16 TRBV6-1 CASSTPSGSRADTQYF
medium-sized TRBJ2-1 16 TRBV6-1 CASSLSGRSSYNEQFF
medium-sized TRBJ1-1 11 TRBV27 CASSLGNEAFF
medium-sized TRBJ2-3 13 TRBV6-5 CASSYSFGDTQYF
NA TRBJ1-1 14 TRBV20-1 CSASGVWEGTEAFF
NA TRBJ1-4 12 TRBV12-3/TRBV12-4 CASSGGNEKLFF
medium-sized TRBJ2-1 16 TRBV12-3/TRBV12-4 CASSPLRGSSYNEQFF
medium-sized TRBJ1-5 12 TRBV28 CASSFRGRPQHF
medium-sized TRBJ2-1 14 TRBV7-9 CASSLAGTDNEQFF
NA TRBJ2-1 15 TRBV20-1 CSARTGISSYNEQFF
NA TRBJ1-5 13 TRBV5-1 CASSYGTDQPQHF
NA TRBJ2-2 17 TRBV19 CASSIDYQGADTGELFF
medium-sized TRBJ1-1 18 TRBV4-2 CASRGNTGTGGYDTEAFF
medium-sized TRBJ2-1 15 TRBV28 CASSSLWRSYNEQFF
medium-sized TRBJ2-3 13 TRBV7-3 CASSWTGTDTQYF
NA TRBJ2-5 13 TRBV12-3/TRBV12-4 CASGSGYRETQYF
NA TRBJ2-7 14 TRBV9 CASSPRQEGDEQYF
NA TRBJ2-5 15 TRBV6-5 CASSYRTVTFRTQYF
NA TRBJ2-5 14 TRBV4-2 CASSQLAGEETQYF
NA TRBJ1-3 15 TRBV30 CAWTGGLHSGNTIYF
NA TRBJ2-3 15 TRBV4-1 CASSQTGGTPDTQYF
NA TRBJ2-3 13 TRBV5-4 CASSSSSTDTQYF